This T cell receptor (beta chain) is drawn from a study of response to subunit inactivated influenza vaccine. Study-wide points: That few new T cells are recruited by each seasonal influenza vaccination was the authors' suggestion.

TCRdb re-called the RT-PCR reads through MiXCR, storing one row per CDR3 protein. Counted here are 450,000 to 700,000 distinct CDR3 sequences, 12% to 15% occurring once; the ten biggest clones make up around 10%. The CDR3 loop spans 16 amino acids. The J segment lost 3 bases and the V segment lost 4 bases, leaving 10 bases of the junction unmatched. The germline CDR1 and CDR2 sequences are SEHNR and FQNEAQ (reference sequence). Notes on this clonotype: Its antigen is unidentified.

The specimen comprised PBMCs from blood, sampled 12 days after vaccination. The sequence was obtained from a man aged 45-65 years who received an inactivated influenza vaccine. The chain employs TRBV7-9 and TRBJ2-7; 9 nucleotides agree with TRBD2. In nucleotides, the CDR3 is TGTGCCAGCAGCTCCAATTTGGTAGCGGGAGTCTACGAGCAGTACTTC. This codes for CASSSNLVAGVYEQYF.